Following are 13 T cell receptor beta chains from one sample sequenced in a study of regulatory and conventional T cells in RAG deficiency. Regulatory T cells were sorted from blood as CD4+ CD25-high CD127-low cells. TCRdb keeps only in-frame clones here, not all; method: immunoSEQ multiplex PCR. The table includes tens of thousands of clones, over 80% detected once. These records were also assigned to another study, of regulatory T cells. From that study: Amplification used 52 TRBV primers and 13 TRBJ primers.

Sequencing input: Tregs sorted from blood. The receptors stem from a human donor in good health.

J is TRBJ1-4 and V is TRBV10-3; TRBD1 matches at 8 bases. This CDR3 has 14 residues. After removal of 10 bases from V and 5 bases from J, the junction contained 9 bases not matched to a gene. Germline CDR1 and CDR2: ENHRY and SYGVKD. The CDR3 sequence is CATGPGGVNEKLFF. The CDR3 coding sequence is TGTGCCACCGGACCAGGGGGCGTAAATGAAAAACTGTTTTTT.

This clone was detected only a few times. The gene calls are TRBV5-1 and TRBJ2-5; TRBD2 agrees at 7 bases. The CDR3 has 14 amino acids. With V trimmed by 1 base and J by 4 bases, 4 bases remained unmatched. CDR1 and CDR2 from the germline V gene are SGHRS and YFSETQ. The CDR3 here is CASSLSGVGETQYF. Here the CDR3 DNA reads TGCGCCAGCAGCTTGAGCGGGGTCGGAGAGACCCAGTACTTC.

V is TRBV27 and J is TRBJ2-4, with 7 nucleotides matching TRBD1. The CDR3 sequence is 14 residues long. Unmatched junction bases numbered 4, after V lost 3 bases and J lost 5 bases. Germline lookup yields CDR1 MNHEY and CDR2 SMNVEV (reference sequence). CDR3 in DNA: TGTGCCAGCAGTTTCCTCGGACAGGAAAACATTCAGTACTTC. It translates to CASSFLGQENIQYF.

This chain links TRBV18 with TRBJ2-7, with 10 bases that match TRBD2. The germline CDR1 and CDR2 sequences are KGHSH and LQKENI. This CDR3 is 15 amino acids long. After removal of 6 bases from V and 7 bases from J, the junction contained 12 bases not matched to a gene. The CDR3 here is CASSSSSGGPGEQYF. The CDR3 coding sequence is TGTGCCAGCTCTTCCTCTAGCGGGGGCCCGGGGGAGCAGTACTTC.

V usage is TRBV5-4 and J usage is TRBJ1-4; D is possibly TRBD1 (5 bases). Deletions cut 0 bases from V and 7 bases from J, with 13 bases between. Germline V gene sequence: CDR1 SGHNT, CDR2 YYREEE (reference sequence). This CDR3 comprises 15 residues. CDR3 coding DNA: TGTGCCAGCAGCTTGGGTGGAGGTGGGGGTGAAAAACTGTTTTTT. Its protein is CASSLGGGGGEKLFF.

J is TRBJ2-3 and V is TRBV6-1, with D unclear. Between the trimmed V and J ends, which lost 4 bases and 6 bases, there was a span of 11 bases. The CDR3 is 13 amino acids. Germline loops: CDR1 MNHNS, CDR2 SASEGT. This CDR3 reads CASSGRDGDTQYF. The DNA of the CDR3 is TGTGCCAGCAGTGGTAGAGACGGCGATACGCAGTATTTT.

The chain has TRBV7-8 and TRBJ2-3; D possibly corresponds to TRBD1 (5 bases). Germline loops: CDR1 SGHVS, CDR2 FQNEAQ. This CDR3 contains 12 residues. V was shortened by 5 bases and J by 14 bases, with 17 bases between the two germline ends. CDR3 in DNA: TGTGCCAGCAGCGCCCAGGGTTCACATGGGTATTTT. Translation: CASSAQGSHGYF.

The chain uses TRBV11-2 and TRBJ1-2, with D maybe TRBD1 (6 bases). The CDR3 runs to 14 residues. V was clipped by 0 bases and J by 11 bases, with 16 bases between them. CDR1 and CDR2 (germline): SGHAT, FQNNGV. CDR3 coding DNA: TGTGCCAGCAGCTTAGATCGAGTGGCAGGGGTTTACACCTTC. Translating gives CASSLDRVAGVYTF.

V is TRBV6-5 and J is TRBJ2-5; D possibly uses TRBD1 or TRBD2 (5 bases each). This CDR3 is 16 amino acids long. CDR1 is MNHEY and CDR2 is SVGAGI in the germline V gene. V lost 4 bases to trimming and J lost 2 bases, with 17 bases between them. The CDR3 sequence: CASSFSRVGRQETQYF. Here the CDR3 DNA reads TGTGCCAGCAGTTTCAGCAGGGTAGGGAGACAAGAGACCCAGTACTTC.

This chain connects TRBV18 to TRBJ1-3, with 10 bases lining up with TRBD1. The CDR3 length is 15 residues. Germline trimming cut 6 bases from V and 2 bases from J; bases unmatched to any gene: 4. Germline V gene data show CDR1 as KGHSH and CDR2 as LQKENI. CDR3 nucleotide sequence: TGTGCCAGCTCGTCCGGGACAGGGGCTGGAAACACCATATATTTT. Protein sequence: CASSSGTGAGNTIYF. Supplemented by reference TRBV18 and TRBJ1-3, the full variable domain reads NAGVMQNPRHLVRRRGQEARLRCSPMKGHSHVYWYRQLPEEGLKFMVYLQKENIIDESGMPKERFSAEFPKEGPSILRIQQVVRGDSAAYFCASSSGTGAGNTIYFGEGSWLTVV.

Remarks on this clone: The sample contains more than one DNA sequence encoding this CDR3. The chain carries TRBV5-1 and TRBJ1-1; 8 bases are shared with TRBD1. Looked up from germline, CDR1 is SGHRS and CDR2 is YFSETQ. V gave up 4 bases and J gave up 2 bases; unmatched junction bases: 4. The CDR3 runs to 14 residues. The CDR3 sequence is CASSLGQVNTEAFF. CDR3 DNA: TGCGCCAGCAGCCTGGGACAGGTTAACACTGAAGCTTTCTTT.

The chain employs TRBV20-1 and TRBJ1-1, with D unclear. Trimming left V 3 bases short and J 10 bases short, with 9 bases between. Germline CDR1 reads DFQATT; CDR2 reads SNEGSKA (reference sequence). The CDR3 runs to 10 residues. The CDR3 loop reads CSASWRGAFF. CDR3 DNA sequence: TGCAGTGCTAGTTGGAGAGGAGCTTTCTTT.

The rearrangement uses TRBV25-1 and TRBJ2-7; D is perhaps TRBD1 (6 bases). The CDR3 has 12 residues. Trimming shortened V by 6 bases and J by 4 bases, and 10 bases separated the two germline ends. Looked up from germline, CDR1 is MGHDK and CDR2 is SYGVNS. For the CDR3, the DNA is TGTGCCAGCAGGGGACATCGGTACGAGCAGTACTTC. Its protein product is CASRGHRYEQYF.